This TCR beta chain was sequenced for a study of blood T cell repertoires in COVID-19. The CDR3 consists of 14 residues. From germline, CDR1 is SQVTM and CDR2 ANQGSEA. The germline V and J ends were trimmed by 3 bases and 0 bases, with 12 bases remaining between them. In the authors' methods: Researchers report that nucleated cell counts were estimated from reference gene primer amplification. Sequenced by immunoSEQ multiplex PCR; TCRdb stores in-frame clones only, minus some. V and J calls and clone size are copied from that table; D and trimming were computed from the DNA. This table holds about 33,000 clones, about 90% found once.

The TCR was taken from a man in his sixties with acute or convalescent COVID-19. Sequenced: peripheral blood. V is TRBV29-1 and J is TRBJ2-7, with D unclear. The DNA for the CDR3 is TGCAGCGTTGAGGAGAACCCTAGCTCCTACGAGCAGTACTTC. Residues: CSVEENPSSYEQYF.